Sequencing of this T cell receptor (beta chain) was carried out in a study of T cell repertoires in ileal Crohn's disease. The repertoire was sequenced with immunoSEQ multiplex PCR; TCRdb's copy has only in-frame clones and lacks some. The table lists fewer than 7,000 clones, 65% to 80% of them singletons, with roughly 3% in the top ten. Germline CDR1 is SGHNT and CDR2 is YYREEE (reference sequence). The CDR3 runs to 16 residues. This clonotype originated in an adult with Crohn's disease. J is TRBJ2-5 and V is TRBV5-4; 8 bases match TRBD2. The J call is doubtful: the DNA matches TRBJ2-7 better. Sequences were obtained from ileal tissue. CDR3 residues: CASSFGRAGVPYEQYF. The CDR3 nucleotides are TGTGCCAGCAGCTTCGGGAGAGCGGGGGTACCCTACGAGCAGTACTTC.